Presented here are 20 T cell receptor beta chains from one specimen sequenced in a study of blood T cell repertoires in COVID-19. Clones were sequenced by immunoSEQ multiplex PCR, and TCRdb holds only the in-frame ones, with some missing. This table has some 62,000 clones, over 75% appearing once. Sequencing was done on a sample of peripheral blood. Receptor source: a woman aged 60-70 years with COVID-19, enrolled during active disease.

The rearrangement links TRBV27 to TRBJ2-7; TRBD2 aligns across 8 bases. The trim removed 10 bases at V and 4 bases at J, leaving 12 bases unmatched. CDR3 length: 14 residues. CDR1 and CDR2 from the germline V gene are MNHEY and SMNVEV (reference sequence). As DNA, the CDR3 is TGTGCCACCATCAACACGGGAGGGCCTTACGAGCAGTACTTC. It specifies CATINTGGPYEQYF.

The chain joins TRBV19 to TRBJ1-2; 10 bases map to TRBD1. The length of the CDR3 is 16 residues. Unmatched junction bases numbered 8, after V lost 3 bases and J lost 4 bases. Per the germline V gene, CDR1 is LNHDA and CDR2 is SQIVND (reference sequence). CDR3: CASSIPGQGIPYGYTF. DNA for the CDR3: TGTGCCAGTAGTATTCCGGGACAGGGGATCCCCTATGGCTACACCTTC.

CDR3 nucleotide sequence: TGTGCCACCAGCAGAGATACAGCGGGGACCTACGAGCAGTACTTC. Translating it yields CATSRDTAGTYEQYF. The chain carries TRBV15 and TRBJ2-7; TRBD2 matches at 7 bases. Trimming cost V 0 bases and J 2 bases; bases outside gene matches: 4. The CDR3 consists of 15 residues. CDR1 and CDR2 from the germline V gene are LNHNV and YYDKDF (reference sequence). The entire variable domain, with the rest obtained from reference TRBV15 and TRBJ2-7, is as follows: DAMVIQNPRYQVTQFGKPVTLSCSQTLNHNVMYWYQQKSSQAPKLLFHYYDKDFNNEADTPDNFQSRRPNTSFCFLDIRSPGLGDTAMYLCATSRDTAGTYEQYFGPGTRLTVT.

This clone has a single count. This rearrangement joins TRBV18 to TRBJ2-1; D may be TRBD1 (5 bases). Trimming pared 5 bases from V and 6 bases from J, leaving 14 bases between. Germline CDR1 KGHSH, CDR2 LQKENI. The CDR3 totals 14 residues. CDR3 sequence reads: CASSKRTPLNEQFF. In DNA, the CDR3 is TGTGCCAGCTCAAAAAGGACACCACTCAATGAGCAGTTCTTC.

The chain recombines TRBV6-5 with TRBJ2-1; the D gene is possibly TRBD2 (5 bases). V dropped 9 bases and J dropped 10 bases, with 16 bases sitting between them. The CDR3 runs 12 residues. Germline V gives CDR1 MNHEY, CDR2 SVGAGI. CDR3 protein: CASRSGSWEQFF. CDR3 nucleotide sequence: TGTGCCAGTCGAAGTGGGAGTTGGGAGCAGTTCTTC.

The rearrangement joins TRBV12-3 or TRBV12-4 to TRBJ2-7; weak D call: TRBD1 (5 bases). V lost 2 bases and J lost 6, with 11 bases in between. This CDR3 region has 13 residues. The DNA for the CDR3 is TGTGCCAGCAGTTTAAGGGTAACAGGCGAGCAGTACTTC. It is translated as CASSLRVTGEQYF.

The chain combines TRBV4-1 with TRBJ1-1; no clear D gene. Germline V gene lookup returns CDR1 MGHRA and CDR2 YSYEKL. V was clipped by 0 bases and J by 2 bases, with 10 bases between them. The CDR3 has 15 amino acids. As DNA, the CDR3 is TGCGCCAGCAGCCAAGAGAACATCCCAAACACTGAAGCTTTCTTT. It codes for CASSQENIPNTEAFF.

This clone was seen once. V gene TRBV7-2 combines with J gene TRBJ2-2; D is unresolved. Germline-derived CDR1 and CDR2 are SGHTA and FQGNSA. Deletions cut 5 bases from V and 7 bases from J, with 11 bases between. The CDR3 consists of 13 residues. Here the CDR3 reads CASSEALGGELFF. As DNA, the CDR3 is TGTGCCAGCAGCGAAGCTCTCGGCGGGGAGCTGTTTTTT.

V usage is TRBV11-3 and J usage is TRBJ2-5, with a possible D match to TRBD1 (6 bases). Trimming pared 5 bases from V and 2 bases from J, leaving 15 bases between. The germline gives CDR1 SGHNT, CDR2 YENEEA. The CDR3 sequence is 15 residues long. This CDR3 is CASSRGGVGQETQYF. In DNA form, the CDR3 reads TGTGCCAGCAGCCGAGGGGGTGTAGGGCAAGAGACCCAGTACTTC.

The chain couples TRBV28 to TRBJ1-3, with 7 positions matching TRBD1. V was clipped by 5 bases and J by 3 bases; unmatched bases: 16. The CDR3 runs to 18 residues. CDR1 and CDR2 (germline): MDHEN, SYDVKM. Written as DNA, the CDR3 is TGTGCCAGCAGTAACCCACAGGGGCAGTTGATATTTGGAAACACCATATATTTT. Amino acid sequence: CASSNPQGQLIFGNTIYF.

This chain joins TRBV30 and TRBJ1-5; a possible D gene is TRBD1 (5 bases). This CDR3 comprises 13 residues. The germline V gene has CDR1 GTSNPN and CDR2 SVGIG (reference sequence). V lost 2 bases to trimming and J lost 7 bases, with 12 bases between them. The CDR3 DNA reads TGTGCCTGGAGTACCCAGGGAGGGCAGCCCCAGCATTTT. Protein product: CAWSTQGGQPQHF.

In this sample, this clone turned up once. The rearrangement joins TRBV29-1 to TRBJ2-1; TRBD2 aligns across 7 bases. CDR1 and CDR2 from the germline V gene are SQVTM and ANQGSEA. The junction had 8 bases not matched to a gene; V was cut back by 4 bases and J by 8 bases. The CDR3 contains 13 residues. For the CDR3, the DNA is TGCAGCGTTGCGGTGGGAGGGGACTATGAGCAGTTCTTC. Its protein is CSVAVGGDYEQFF.

The chain has TRBV12-3 or TRBV12-4 and TRBJ1-2; D gene ambiguous. The V end lost 4 bases, the J end lost 8 bases, and 14 bases lay between the germline ends. The CDR3 covers 13 residues. DNA of the CDR3: TGTGCCAGCAGTTATGGAGGGAAGGGCGGCTACACCTTC. Protein sequence: CASSYGGKGGYTF.

V gene TRBV30 combines with J gene TRBJ2-2; D unclear. The germline V gene encodes CDR1 GTSNPN and CDR2 SVGIG (reference sequence). The length of the CDR3 is 13 residues. V was shortened by 0 bases and J by 4 bases, with 6 bases between the two germline ends. The CDR3 nucleotides read TGTGCCTGGAGTGTATGGCTCACCGGGGAGCTGTTTTTT. Its translation: CAWSVWLTGELFF.

This chain links TRBV5-6 with TRBJ2-3, with TRBD1 matching 10 bases. Germline V lookup: CDR1 SGHDT, CDR2 YYEEEE. The trim removed 2 bases at V and 4 bases at J, leaving 4 bases unmatched. CDR3 length equals 15 residues. CDR3 sequence (DNA): TGTGCCAGCAGCTTTGACAGGGGGCAGGCAGATACGCAGTATTTT. Translating it yields CASSFDRGQADTQYF. Full variable domain (remainder filled in from reference TRBV5-6 and TRBJ2-3): DAGVTQSPTHLIKTRGQQVTLRCSPKSGHDTVSWYQQALGQGPQFIFQYYEEEERQRGNFPDRFSGHQFPNYSSELNVNALLLGDSALYLCASSFDRGQADTQYFGPGTRLTVL.

The gene calls are TRBV5-4 and TRBJ2-7; 7 bases line up with TRBD1. Germline V gene lookup returns CDR1 SGHNT and CDR2 YYREEE (reference sequence). V shed 3 bases, J shed 1 base, and the junction held 10 bases outside the gene matches. The CDR3 length is 16 residues. Here the CDR3 DNA reads TGTGCCAGCAGCTCTCAGACAGGGTTGTCTTCCTACGAGCAGTACTTC. Translating it yields CASSSQTGLSSYEQYF.

CDR3 loop: CASSVGQGGNEKLFF. As DNA, the CDR3 is TGTGCCAGCAGCGTGGGACAGGGCGGTAATGAAAAACTGTTTTTT. The chain employs TRBV9 and TRBJ1-4; 9 bases agree with TRBD1. The CDR3 contains 15 residues. The V and J ends lost 2 bases and 4 bases, in that order; junction bases with no gene match: 3. Looked up from germline, CDR1 is SGDLS and CDR2 is YYNGEE.

V and J are TRBV6-2 or TRBV6-3 and TRBJ2-5; TRBD2 matches at 8 bases. Germline values: CDR1 MNHEY, CDR2 SVGEGT. V lost 6 bases, J lost 5 bases, and 14 bases stayed unmatched. The CDR3 runs 16 residues. The CDR3 sequence is CASSPRGGGLLETQYF. The CDR3 coding sequence is TGTGCCAGCAGCCCTCGGGGGGGAGGCCTCCTGGAGACCCAGTACTTC.

V is TRBV5-1 and J is TRBJ2-7; TRBD2 matches at 9 bases. This CDR3 spans 17 amino acids. Trimming cost V 4 bases and J 5 bases; bases outside gene matches: 16. Germline lookup yields CDR1 SGHRS and CDR2 YFSETQ. Here the CDR3 DNA reads TGCGCCAGCAGCCTCCTCGGGCTAGCGGGAAAACAACACGAGCAGTACTTC. Encoded protein: CASSLLGLAGKQHEQYF.

The chain carries TRBV28 and TRBJ2-7, with 7 bases that match TRBD1. CDR3 length: 11 amino acids. V lost 11 bases to trimming and J lost 7 bases; unmatched junction nucleotides: 8. In germline, CDR1 is MDHEN, CDR2 SYDVKM. DNA for the CDR3: TGTGCCGGAAGCAGGGGGTATGAGCAGTACTTC. Protein sequence: CAGSRGYEQYF.